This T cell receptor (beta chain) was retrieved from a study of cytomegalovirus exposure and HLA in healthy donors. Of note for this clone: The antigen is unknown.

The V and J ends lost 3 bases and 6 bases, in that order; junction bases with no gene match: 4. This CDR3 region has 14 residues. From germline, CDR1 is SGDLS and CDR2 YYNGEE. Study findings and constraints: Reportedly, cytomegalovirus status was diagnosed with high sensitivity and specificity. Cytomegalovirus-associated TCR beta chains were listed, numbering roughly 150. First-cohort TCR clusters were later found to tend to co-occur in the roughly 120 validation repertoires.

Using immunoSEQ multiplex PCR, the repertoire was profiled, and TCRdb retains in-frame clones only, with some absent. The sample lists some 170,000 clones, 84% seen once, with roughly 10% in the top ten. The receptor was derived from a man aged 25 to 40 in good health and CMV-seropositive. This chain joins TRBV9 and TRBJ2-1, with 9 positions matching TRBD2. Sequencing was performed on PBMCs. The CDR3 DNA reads TGTGCCAGCAGCGACGCTAGCGGGATCAATGAGCAGTTCTTC. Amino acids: CASSDASGINEQFF.